The 25 T cell receptor beta chains below all came from one sample that was sequenced in a study of shared T cell receptors in the human thymus. Method: immunoSEQ multiplex PCR; TCRdb's copy keeps in-frame clones and lacks some. The sample shows under 850,000 clones, roughly 90% of them seen only once. These data also featured in a second study, about human thymus T cells.

The sequencing sample was made of thymocytes. Receptors were obtained from a boy under two years old with a congenital heart defect.

The V gene is TRBV7-9, the J gene TRBJ2-1; no definite D call. CDR3 length: 12 residues. V shed 4 bases and J shed 6 bases, with 7 bases lying between them. From germline, CDR1 is SEHNR and CDR2 FQNEAQ (reference sequence). CDR3 sequence (DNA): TGTGCCAGCAGCTCCCCGGGCAATGAGCAGTTCTTC. This gives the protein CASSSPGNEQFF. The full variable domain, in which reference TRBV7-9 and TRBJ2-1 provide the parts outside the CDR3, is DTGVSQNPRHKITKRGQNVTFRCDPISEHNRLYWYRQTLGQGPEFLTYFQNEAQLEKSRLLSDRFSAERPKGSFSTLEIQRTEQGDSAMYLCASSSPGNEQFFGPGTRLTVL.

The chain carries TRBV12-5 and TRBJ2-7; 8 bases match TRBD2. Germline CDR1 is LGHNT and CDR2 is FRNRAP. The CDR3 has 16 amino acids. The V and J ends lost 1 base and 0 bases, in that order; junction bases with no gene match: 5. CDR3 nucleotides: TGTGCTAGTGGTTTGGCCCGGGAGGGGCCCTCCTACGAGCAGTACTTC. This translates into CASGLAREGPSYEQYF.

The CDR3: CASSASAGGSSYEQYF. CDR3 DNA: TGTGCCAGTAGTGCCTCGGCGGGAGGAAGCTCCTACGAGCAGTACTTC. The chain employs TRBV19 and TRBJ2-7, with 8 nucleotides matching TRBD2. Per germline, CDR1 LNHDA and CDR2 SQIVND (reference sequence). This CDR3 has 16 residues. V shed 5 bases and J 0 bases; nucleotides not matched to a gene: 9.

This chain connects TRBV6-4 to TRBJ2-6, with 7 positions matching TRBD1. Germline V gene lookup returns CDR1 MRHNA and CDR2 SNTAGT. This CDR3 spans 17 amino acids. Unmatched junction bases numbered 10, after V lost 8 bases and J lost 0 bases. The chain's CDR3 is CASRPRGQNSGANVLTF. Written as DNA, the CDR3 is TGTGCCAGCCGCCCTAGGGGGCAGAACTCTGGGGCCAACGTCCTGACTTTC.

This clone appeared once. The rearrangement links TRBV7-8 to TRBJ1-1, with D perhaps matching TRBD1 (5 bases). V was trimmed by 4 bases and J by 6 bases, leaving 9 bases between them. The CDR3 contains 12 residues. CDR1 and CDR2 (germline): SGHVS, FQNEAQ. CDR3: CASSSRVPEAFF. CDR3 nucleotide sequence: TGTGCCAGCAGCTCCAGGGTCCCTGAAGCTTTCTTT.

The chain links TRBV6-6 to TRBJ2-2; 10 positions match TRBD2. V lost 6 bases, J lost 4 bases, and 8 bases stayed unmatched. Germline CDR1 reads MNHNY; CDR2 reads SVGAGI (reference sequence). The CDR3 totals 16 residues. In DNA form, the CDR3 reads TGTGCCAGCAGCTACCCGAGCGGGAGGGGCACCGGGGAGCTGTTTTTT. Its protein product is CASSYPSGRGTGELFF.

The J gene is TRBJ2-1, the V gene TRBV5-4, with 10 bases fitting TRBD2. The V gene's germline CDR1 is SGHNT and CDR2 YYREEE (reference sequence). J lost 7 bases, V lost 4 bases, and 14 bases had no gene match. This CDR3 comprises 17 residues. The CDR3 loop reads CASSPPAPAGGGNEQFF. The CDR3 DNA is TGTGCCAGCAGCCCTCCTGCGCCAGCGGGAGGGGGGAATGAGCAGTTCTTC. The full variable domain, in which reference TRBV5-4 and TRBJ2-1 provide the parts outside the CDR3, is ETGVTQSPTHLIKTRGQQVTLRCSSQSGHNTVSWYQQALGQGPQFIFQYYREEENGRGNFPPRFSGLQFPNYSSELNVNALELDDSALYLCASSPPAPAGGGNEQFFGPGTRLTVL.

This chain links TRBV4-1 with TRBJ2-3; tentatively, D is TRBD1 (5 bases). Germline V gene data show CDR1 as MGHRA and CDR2 as YSYEKL. There are 14 residues in the CDR3. V lost 4 bases and J 4 bases, leaving 12 bases between the germline ends. DNA of the CDR3: TGCGCCAGCAGCCCACCCCTGGGGCCAGATACGCAGTATTTT. This sequence encodes CASSPPLGPDTQYF.

The rearrangement uses TRBV7-8 and TRBJ2-5, with TRBD2 matching over 14 bases. Germline CDR1 reads SGHVS; CDR2 reads FQNEAQ. V dropped 4 bases and J dropped 5; count of bases not matched to a gene: 9. The CDR3 has 17 residues. DNA of the CDR3: TGTGCCAGCAGCTCCCCGACTAGCGGGAGGGGGGTTGAGACCCAGTACTTC. Translated, it gives CASSSPTSGRGVETQYF.

This clone was seen a single time. The rearrangement uses TRBV5-4 and TRBJ2-4; a possible D gene is TRBD1 (5 bases). The germline V gene has CDR1 SGHNT and CDR2 YYREEE (reference sequence). The CDR3 has 15 amino acids. Trimming took off 5 bases at V and 3 bases at J, with 15 bases between the two ends. The CDR3 coding sequence is TGTGCCAGCAGTTCGTCAGGGATTGTCAAAAACATTCAGTACTTC. Translating it yields CASSSSGIVKNIQYF.

This sequence joins TRBV27 and TRBJ1-1; D is undetermined. This CDR3 has 17 amino acids. The ends were cut back, 0 bases at V and 4 bases at J, with 18 bases in the middle. CDR1 is MNHEY, CDR2 SMNVEV, per germline (reference sequence). The CDR3 nucleotides read TGTGCCAGCAGTTTATCTCGCCGTCCCGTACTGATCACTGAAGCTTTCTTT. It is translated as CASSLSRRPVLITEAFF.

The chain has TRBV11-2 and TRBJ1-2, with 8 bases identical to TRBD1. This CDR3 has 14 residues. The junction had 6 bases not matched to a gene; V was cut back by 1 base and J by 8 bases. CDR1 SGHAT and CDR2 FQNNGV come from the germline V gene. CDR3 residues: CASSLGLTGEGYTF. CDR3 nucleotide sequence: TGTGCCAGCAGCTTAGGATTGACAGGGGAAGGCTACACCTTC.

The V gene is TRBV6-1, the J gene TRBJ1-2, with 7 bases matching TRBD1. With 1 base clipped from V and 8 bases from J, the junction kept 10 bases outside the gene matches. This CDR3 contains 15 residues. CDR1 and CDR2 from the germline V gene are MNHNS and SASEGT. For the CDR3, the DNA is TGTGCCAGCAGTGAAGGGCCAGGGGGGTCGAAGGGCTACACCTTC. Residues: CASSEGPGGSKGYTF.

The chain has TRBV6-1 and TRBJ1-5, with TRBD1 identical over 9 bases. After removal of 1 base from V and 2 bases from J, the junction contained 9 bases not matched to a gene. Germline-derived CDR1 and CDR2 are MNHNS and SASEGT. The CDR3 has 18 residues. CDR3 residues: CASSEDRTGADGNQPQHF. CDR3 DNA: TGTGCCAGCAGTGAAGATCGGACAGGGGCGGATGGCAATCAGCCCCAGCATTTT.

This clone is a singleton in its sample. This rearrangement joins TRBV28 to TRBJ2-7; D might be TRBD2 (6 bases). Germline V gene lookup returns CDR1 MDHEN and CDR2 SYDVKM. V was shortened by 5 bases and J by 13 bases, with 18 bases between the two germline ends. The CDR3 has 12 amino acids. CDR3 sequence reads: CASSGIWDLRYF. The DNA of the CDR3 is TGTGCCAGCAGTGGAATTTGGGACTTGAGATACTTC.

The chain has TRBV19 and TRBJ2-2, with D possibly being TRBD1 (6 bases). V lost 6 bases and J lost 0, with 11 bases in between. Germline CDR1 reads LNHDA; CDR2 reads SQIVND (reference sequence). The CDR3 covers 15 residues. The CDR3 DNA sequence: TGTGCCAGTAGCACAGGGTTTACGAACACCGGGGAGCTGTTTTTT. This sequence encodes CASSTGFTNTGELFF.

The chain employs TRBV5-5 and TRBJ2-7, with D perhaps TRBD2 (5 bases). The CDR3 extends over 16 amino acids. CDR1 is SGHKS, CDR2 YYEKEE, per germline (reference sequence). The germline V and J ends were trimmed by 0 bases and 3 bases, with 16 bases remaining between them. In DNA form, the CDR3 reads TGTGCCAGCAGCTTGGAGTACGAGGGTAGGAGCTACGAGCAGTACTTC. Residues: CASSLEYEGRSYEQYF.

This clone was recorded a few times. The chain couples TRBV7-9 to TRBJ1-1; TRBD1 matches 7 bases. This CDR3 is 16 amino acids long. Trimming removed 4 bases from V and 3 bases from J; junction bases left unmatched: 11. Germline V lookup: CDR1 SEHNR, CDR2 FQNEAQ (reference sequence). CDR3 coding DNA: TGTGCCAGCAGCTGCCGACAGGGAGGATTGGACACTGAAGCTTTCTTT. This codes for CASSCRQGGLDTEAFF.

Here the CDR3 DNA reads TGCGCCAGCAGCGCGGGCCGGACTAGCGCGGAGACCCAGTACTTC. This translates into CASSAGRTSAETQYF. The V and J genes are TRBV5-1 and TRBJ2-5; 9 bases are a match to TRBD2. CDR3 size: 15 residues. Losses at the gene ends were 4 bases for V and 5 bases for J; bases not matched to a gene: 9. Germline CDR1 and CDR2: SGHRS and YFSETQ.

The chain carries TRBV7-2 and TRBJ2-1, with TRBD2 matching 7 bases. Germline assignment: CDR1 SGHTA and CDR2 FQGNSA. CDR3 length equals 15 residues. The V and J ends lost 6 bases and 3 bases, in that order; junction bases with no gene match: 8. CDR3 nucleotide sequence: TGTGCCAGCAGTCGTGGGCGGGAGATCTACAATGAGCAGTTCTTC. Encoded protein: CASSRGREIYNEQFF.

On this clone: It is unclear where the CDR3 begins or ends on the DNA, so no DNA is shown, and the CDR3 is as TCRdb lists it. V usage is TRBV6-5 and J usage is TRBJ2-7; the D call TRBD1 from the table was never checked on the DNA. The germline V gene has CDR1 MNHEY and CDR2 SVGAGI. The CDR3 has 14 amino acids, counting both end residues. CDR3 region: CASSTSGHPYEQYF.

The CDR3 DNA reads TGCGCCAGTGGGGGCGGGAGTTGGACCGGGGAGCTGTTTTTT. As protein: CASGGGSWTGELFF. This chain links TRBV10-2 with TRBJ2-2, with D perhaps TRBD2 (7 bases). This CDR3 is built from 14 residues. V was clipped by 9 bases and J by 5 bases, with 16 bases between them. CDR1 is WSHSY and CDR2 is SAAADI in the germline V gene.

The chain is built from TRBV5-4 and TRBJ1-1; no definite D call. V was pared by 0 bases and J by 3 bases, with 12 bases between. Germline CDR1 SGHNT, CDR2 YYREEE (reference sequence). This CDR3 region has 15 residues. The CDR3 loop reads CASSLGGLVDTEAFF. DNA of the CDR3: TGTGCCAGCAGCTTGGGTGGTTTAGTGGACACTGAAGCTTTCTTT.

The rearrangement joins TRBV14 to TRBJ2-5; tentative D call: TRBD1 (5 bases). From germline, CDR1 is SGHDN and CDR2 FVKESK. Trimming removed 1 base at V and 2 bases at J, with 14 bases between. The CDR3 length is 16 residues. The CDR3 loop reads CASSQAHGAPQETQYF. Here the CDR3 DNA reads TGTGCCAGCAGCCAAGCGCATGGGGCGCCTCAAGAGACCCAGTACTTC.

The rearrangement joins TRBV6-5 to TRBJ2-7; possibly TRBD1 for D (6 bases). The CDR3 totals 14 residues. V gave up 0 bases and J gave up 7 bases, with 13 bases separating them. Germline V gene data show CDR1 as MNHEY and CDR2 as SVGAGI. The CDR3 loop is CASSYSARGREQYF. The CDR3 DNA is TGTGCCAGCAGTTACTCGGCCAGGGGAAGGGAGCAGTACTTC.